These 25 T cell receptor beta chains originate from one sample sequenced in a study of T cells in Graves' hyperthyroidism and ophthalmopathy. The source material, RNA transcripts, was used to amplify TCR beta CDR3 regions. When the TCR CDR3 underwent first-round RT-PCR, the HTBI primer set was used. TCRdb itself ran the multiplex PCR reads through MiXCR, one entry per CDR3 protein. The profile shows nearly 600,000 distinct CDR3 sequences, 13% to 15% of them singletons. The sequencing input was blood. These receptor sequences come from a woman younger than 30 with Graves' ophthalmopathy.

The rearrangement uses TRBV5-6 and TRBJ2-3; 8 bases agree with TRBD2. The trim removed 4 bases at V and 4 bases at J, leaving 2 bases unmatched. The CDR3 extends over 13 amino acids. Germline lookup yields CDR1 SGHDT and CDR2 YYEEEE. CDR3 sequence reads: CASSPTSADTQYF. The CDR3 DNA is TGTGCCAGCAGCCCGACTAGCGCAGATACGCAGTATTTT.

This clonotype occurred many times. The rearrangement joins TRBV6-1 to TRBJ1-2; 8 bases line up with TRBD1. CDR3 length: 18 residues. V shed 4 bases, J shed 1 base, and the junction held 14 bases outside the gene matches. The germline V gene has CDR1 MNHNS and CDR2 SASEGT. The DNA of the CDR3 is TGTGCCAGCAGTGGGGGGGGACAGGCGCCCCCGTATAACTATGGCTACACCTTC. Translating gives CASSGGGQAPPYNYGYTF.

The chain recombines TRBV9 with TRBJ1-1; the D is unclear. Between the trimmed V and J ends, which lost 4 bases and 3 bases, there was a span of 13 bases. This CDR3 has 14 residues. Germline CDR1 SGDLS, CDR2 YYNGEE. Here the CDR3 DNA reads TGTGCCAGCAGCCTTACAGTCCAGGACACTGAAGCTTTCTTT. Translated, it gives CASSLTVQDTEAFF.

The chain combines TRBV2 with TRBJ2-3, with TRBD2 identical over 12 bases. CDR1 is SNHLY, CDR2 FYNNEI, per germline. V shed 6 bases, J shed 4 bases, and the junction held 5 bases outside the gene matches. CDR3 size: 15 residues. CDR3 sequence: CASSGLAGSADTQYF. DNA for the CDR3: TGTGCCAGCAGCGGACTAGCGGGATCAGCAGATACGCAGTATTTT.

This clonotype occurred many times. The chain has TRBV11-1 and TRBJ1-2; unclear D gene. This CDR3 is built from 13 residues. The germline V gene has CDR1 SGHAT and CDR2 FQDESV (reference sequence). V lost 2 bases and J lost 0, with 4 bases in between. Here the CDR3 reads CASSLSANYGYTF. The CDR3 nucleotides read TGTGCCAGCAGCTTATCGGCTAACTATGGCTACACCTTC.

This clonotype was recorded at least ten times. The gene calls are TRBV28 and TRBJ1-5; tentatively, D is TRBD1 (6 bases). Trimming pared 10 bases from V and 5 bases from J, leaving 9 bases between. This CDR3 contains 11 residues. The V gene's germline CDR1 is MDHEN and CDR2 SYDVKM. The CDR3 DNA sequence: TGTGCCACTCGGACAGATCAGCCCCAGCATTTT. It specifies CATRTDQPQHF.

In this sample, this clonotype turned up many times. This chain joins TRBV13 and TRBJ1-1, with 7 positions matching TRBD1. The length of the CDR3 is 14 residues. V shed 1 base, J shed 5 bases, and the junction held 4 bases outside the gene matches. Germline V lookup: CDR1 PRHDT, CDR2 FYEKMQ (reference sequence). CDR3 sequence: CASSLAGGGTEAFF. CDR3 DNA: TGTGCCAGCAGCTTAGCAGGGGGAGGGACTGAAGCTTTCTTT.

To note about this clonotype: A much larger clonotype is one base distant, so this may be a read error. The V gene is TRBV29-1, the J gene TRBJ2-5; 9 nucleotides agree with TRBD2. The CDR3 sequence is 14 residues long. Germline V gene lookup returns CDR1 SQVTM and CDR2 ANQGSEA. Trimming took 4 bases from V and 4 from J; bases not matched to a gene: 7. The CDR3 DNA reads TGCAGCGTTGGAGGTAGCGGGAGTGGAGAGACCCAGTACTTC. It translates to CSVGGSGSGETQYF.

With regard to this clonotype: A read error may be the cause here, since a much bigger clone is one base away. The V gene is TRBV5-6, the J gene TRBJ1-3, with D maybe TRBD1 (5 bases). The CDR3 has 14 residues. Trimming removed 4 bases from V and 0 bases from J, with 8 bases in between. Per germline, CDR1 SGHDT and CDR2 YYEEEE. The CDR3 region is CASSPTDSGNTIYF. The CDR3 nucleotides read TGTGCCAGCAGCCCGACAGACTCTGGAAACACCATATATTTT.

This clonotype was detected ten times or more. The chain employs TRBV28 and TRBJ2-1; 8 nucleotides agree with TRBD1. The germline CDR1 and CDR2 sequences are MDHEN and SYDVKM. Trimming at V came to 6 bases and at J to 2 bases, leaving 6 bases not matched to a gene. This CDR3 has 15 amino acids. The CDR3 spells CASSPGQGPYNEQFF. The CDR3 DNA is TGTGCCAGCAGCCCCGGACAGGGTCCCTACAATGAGCAGTTCTTC.

The sample holds a few counts of this clonotype. This chain uses TRBV6-1 with TRBJ2-7; D perhaps matches TRBD1 (6 bases). Looked up from germline, CDR1 is MNHNS and CDR2 is SASEGT. The CDR3 extends over 13 amino acids. V lost 9 bases to trimming and J lost 0 bases, with 12 bases between them. The CDR3 DNA follows: TGTGCCAGTTTGGGACAACGCTCCTACGAGCAGTACTTC. It yields the protein CASLGQRSYEQYF.

This clonotype was counted only a few times. The chain is built from TRBV7-9 and TRBJ2-6, with TRBD1 matching 9 bases. The CDR3 sequence is 17 residues long. Germline CDR1 SEHNR, CDR2 FQNEAQ (reference sequence). V shed 2 bases, J shed 1 base, and the junction held 3 bases outside the gene matches. The CDR3 loop reads CASSLRQGVSGANVLTF. The DNA for the CDR3 is TGTGCCAGCAGCTTAAGACAGGGGGTTTCTGGGGCCAACGTCCTGACTTTC.

The chain joins TRBV7-9 to TRBJ2-5, with 13 bases lining up with TRBD2. Losses at the gene ends were 4 bases for V and 5 bases for J; bases not matched to a gene: 7. There are 16 residues in the CDR3. The V gene's germline CDR1 is SEHNR and CDR2 FQNEAQ (reference sequence). CDR3 sequence: CASSSLLLAGGETQYF. For the CDR3, the DNA is TGTGCCAGCAGCTCCCTCCTACTAGCGGGAGGGGAGACCCAGTACTTC.

This clonotype turned up a few times. The chain has TRBV5-6 and TRBJ1-6, with D unresolved. Deletions cut 0 bases from V and 5 bases from J, with 12 bases between. The CDR3 sequence is 16 residues long. From germline, CDR1 is SGHDT and CDR2 YYEEEE. The CDR3 loop reads CASSLAGGLNNSPLHF. The CDR3 bases are TGTGCCAGCAGCTTGGCGGGCGGCCTCAATAATTCACCCCTCCACTTT. Full variable domain (rest looked up from reference TRBV5-6 and TRBJ1-6): DAGVTQSPTHLIKTRGQQVTLRCSPKSGHDTVSWYQQALGQGPQFIFQYYEEEERQRGNFPDRFSGHQFPNYSSELNVNALLLGDSALYLCASSLAGGLNNSPLHFGNGTRLTVT.

V gene TRBV10-3 combines with J gene TRBJ2-7; 10 nucleotides agree with TRBD1. Losses at the gene ends were 10 bases for V and 6 bases for J; bases not matched to a gene: 18. The CDR3 loop spans 16 amino acids. The germline CDR1 and CDR2 sequences are ENHRY and SYGVKD. CDR3 coding DNA: TGTGCCACCCGACCCTCCCAGGGACAGGGGTCGGGCGAGCAGTACTTC. As protein: CATRPSQGQGSGEQYF.

There are a few counts of this clonotype. The genes are TRBV6-1 and TRBJ1-5; D remains unclear. V lost 7 bases and J 4 bases, leaving 5 bases between the germline ends. Per the germline V gene, CDR1 is MNHNS and CDR2 is SASEGT. CDR3 length equals 11 residues. The CDR3 protein is CASKANQPQHF. CDR3 sequence (DNA): TGTGCCAGCAAGGCGAATCAGCCCCAGCATTTT.

Details on this clonotype: One junction end does not reproduce the germline sequence, and a read error may be involved. This chain joins TRBV11-3 and TRBJ2-2; D possibly corresponds to TRBD2 (6 bases). In germline, CDR1 is SGHNT, CDR2 YENEEA. The CDR3 covers 15 residues. The CDR3 region has the DNA TGTGCCGGCAGCCGCCGGGACTTCGACACCGGGGAGCTGTTTTTT. It yields the protein CAGSRRDFDTGELFF.

At least ten counts were recorded for this clonotype. The chain is built from TRBV12-3 or TRBV12-4 and TRBJ2-2; D remains unclear. CDR3 length equals 12 residues. The ends were cut back, 5 bases at V and 7 bases at J, with 8 bases in the middle. The DNA of the CDR3 is TGTGCCAGCAGTCTAGTGGGCGGGGAGCTGTTTTTT. It yields the protein CASSLVGGELFF.

This chain uses TRBV29-1 with TRBJ1-2; 7 nucleotides match TRBD1. This CDR3 region has 13 residues. V lost 3 bases to trimming and J lost 7 bases; unmatched junction nucleotides: 8. The V gene's germline CDR1 is SQVTM and CDR2 ANQGSEA. The CDR3 DNA sequence: TGCAGCGTTGATACCACACAGGGGAGTGGCTACACCTTC. Protein product: CSVDTTQGSGYTF.

This clonotype was counted at least ten times. The gene calls are TRBV12-5 and TRBJ2-1; 9 bases line up with TRBD1. J was trimmed by 2 bases and V by 1 base; bases with no gene match: 6. Germline CDR1 is LGHNT and CDR2 is FRNRAP. CDR3 length: 17 amino acids. CDR3: CASGLGSGQGTYNEQFF. The CDR3 nucleotides are TGTGCTAGTGGTTTGGGGTCGGGACAGGGAACCTACAATGAGCAGTTCTTC. Complete variable domain (other parts from reference TRBV12-5 and TRBJ2-1): DARVTQTPRHKVTEMGQEVTMRCQPILGHNTVFWYRQTMMQGLELLAYFRNRAPLDDSGMPKDRFSAEMPDATLATLKIQPSEPRDSAVYFCASGLGSGQGTYNEQFFGPGTRLTVL.

Ten or more counts support this clonotype. The chain employs TRBV20-1 and TRBJ2-3; 9 nucleotides align to TRBD2. The germline V gene encodes CDR1 DFQATT and CDR2 SNEGSKA (reference sequence). The CDR3 has 16 residues. Trimming cost V 4 bases and J 4 bases; bases outside gene matches: 12. This CDR3 reads CSAIRGGGRASDTQYF. In DNA form, the CDR3 reads TGCAGTGCTATTAGGGGTGGCGGGAGGGCCTCAGATACGCAGTATTTT.

This clonotype was seen ten or more times. V is TRBV6-1 and J is TRBJ1-2, with 8 bases lining up with TRBD1. This CDR3 is built from 13 residues. J lost 2 bases, V lost 6 bases, and 2 bases had no gene match. Germline loops: CDR1 MNHNS, CDR2 SASEGT. The CDR3 loop reads CASRRQGNYGYTF. Here the CDR3 DNA reads TGTGCCAGCAGACGACAGGGGAACTATGGCTACACCTTC.

CDR3 in amino acids: CASRRTGVSQPQHF. The CDR3 nucleotides read TGTGCCAGTAGGAGGACGGGAGTGTCTCAGCCCCAGCATTTT. V is TRBV19 and J is TRBJ1-5, with D unresolved. Trimming took 6 bases from V and 6 from J, leaving 15 bases between them. The germline CDR1 and CDR2 sequences are LNHDA and SQIVND (reference sequence). This CDR3 region has 14 residues.

This clonotype has a count of ten or more. The rearrangement links TRBV20-1 to TRBJ2-1, with TRBD2 identical over 9 bases. The V segment lost 5 bases and the J segment 5 bases; nucleotides outside the gene matches: 19. This CDR3 spans 18 amino acids. Per germline, CDR1 DFQATT and CDR2 SNEGSKA (reference sequence). CDR3 bases: TGCAGTGCTCCGAACCTAGCGGGAAGGGGGACAAGGGACAATGAGCAGTTCTTC. This sequence encodes CSAPNLAGRGTRDNEQFF.

This clonotype was seen more than once but under ten times. The chain is built from TRBV20-1 and TRBJ1-1; D is perhaps TRBD1 (6 bases). The CDR3 sequence is 13 residues long. The V gene's germline CDR1 is DFQATT and CDR2 SNEGSKA (reference sequence). Trimming stripped 3 bases from V and 1 base from J, with 9 bases between. The CDR3 here is CSASLRGNTEAFF. DNA of the CDR3: TGCAGTGCTAGTCTCAGGGGGAACACTGAAGCTTTCTTT.